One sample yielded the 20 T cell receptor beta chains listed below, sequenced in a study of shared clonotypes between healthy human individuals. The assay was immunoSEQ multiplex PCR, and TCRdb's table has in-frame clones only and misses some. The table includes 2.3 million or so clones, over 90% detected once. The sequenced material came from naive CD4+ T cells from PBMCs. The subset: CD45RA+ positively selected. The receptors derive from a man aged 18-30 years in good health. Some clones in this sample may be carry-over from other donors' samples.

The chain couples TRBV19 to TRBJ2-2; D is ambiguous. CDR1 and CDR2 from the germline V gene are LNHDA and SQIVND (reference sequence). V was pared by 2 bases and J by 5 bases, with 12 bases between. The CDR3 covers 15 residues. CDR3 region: CASSINPGYTGELFF. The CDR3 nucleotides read TGTGCCAGTAGTATAAACCCAGGATATACCGGGGAGCTGTTTTTT.

Written as DNA, the CDR3 is TGTGCCAGCTCACCGACTAGGGCCCAGGGTGAGCAGTACTTC. Protein product: CASSPTRAQGEQYF. The gene calls are TRBV18 and TRBJ2-7; tentatively, D is TRBD2 (6 bases). The CDR3 loop spans 14 amino acids. Deletions cut 3 bases from V and 7 bases from J, with 16 bases between. Germline loops: CDR1 KGHSH, CDR2 LQKENI.

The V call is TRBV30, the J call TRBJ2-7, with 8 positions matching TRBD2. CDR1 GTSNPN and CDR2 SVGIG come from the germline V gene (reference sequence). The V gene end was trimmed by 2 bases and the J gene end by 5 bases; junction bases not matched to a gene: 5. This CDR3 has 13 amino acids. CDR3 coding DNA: TGTGCCTGGAGTTTCGGACTAGCCAACGAGCAGTACTTC. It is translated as CAWSFGLANEQYF.

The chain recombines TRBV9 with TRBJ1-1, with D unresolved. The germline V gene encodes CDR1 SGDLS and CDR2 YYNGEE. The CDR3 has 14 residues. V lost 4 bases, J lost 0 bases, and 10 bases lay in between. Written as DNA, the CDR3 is TGTGCCAGCAGCACGGGATTGATGAACACTGAAGCTTTCTTT. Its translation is CASSTGLMNTEAFF.

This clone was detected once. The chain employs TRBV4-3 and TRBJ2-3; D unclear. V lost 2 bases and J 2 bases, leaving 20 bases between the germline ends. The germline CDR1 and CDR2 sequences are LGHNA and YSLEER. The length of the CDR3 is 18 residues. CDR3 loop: CASSQIPPTRLNTDTQYF. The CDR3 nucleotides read TGCGCCAGCAGCCAAATACCACCGACTCGACTTAACACAGATACGCAGTATTTT.

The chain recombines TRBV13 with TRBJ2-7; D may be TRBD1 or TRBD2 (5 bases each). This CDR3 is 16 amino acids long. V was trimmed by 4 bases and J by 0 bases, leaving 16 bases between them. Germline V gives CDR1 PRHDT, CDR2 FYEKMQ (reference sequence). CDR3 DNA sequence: TGTGCCAGCAGCTCGGGACGCCGCGAGAGCTCCTACGAGCAGTACTTC. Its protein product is CASSSGRRESSYEQYF.

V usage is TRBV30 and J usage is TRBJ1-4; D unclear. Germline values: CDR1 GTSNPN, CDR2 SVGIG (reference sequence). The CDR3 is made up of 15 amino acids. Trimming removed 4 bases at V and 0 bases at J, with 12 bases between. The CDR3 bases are TGTGCCTGGATCCCCAGTCTTGCAACTAATGAAAAACTGTTTTTT. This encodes CAWIPSLATNEKLFF.

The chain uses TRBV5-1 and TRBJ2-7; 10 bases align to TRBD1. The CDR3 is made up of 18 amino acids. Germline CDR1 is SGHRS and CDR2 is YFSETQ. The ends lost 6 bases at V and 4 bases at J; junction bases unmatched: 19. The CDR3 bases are TGCGCCAGCACCCCAACCGGGACAGGGGTCGGTGGGCAGTACGAGCAGTACTTC. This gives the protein CASTPTGTGVGGQYEQYF. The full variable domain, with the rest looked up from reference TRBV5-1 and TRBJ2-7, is KAGVTQTPRYLIKTRGQQVTLSCSPISGHRSVSWYQQTPGQGLQFLFEYFSETQRNKGNFPGRFSGRQFSNSRSEMNVSTLELGDSALYLCASTPTGTGVGGQYEQYFGPGTRLTVT.

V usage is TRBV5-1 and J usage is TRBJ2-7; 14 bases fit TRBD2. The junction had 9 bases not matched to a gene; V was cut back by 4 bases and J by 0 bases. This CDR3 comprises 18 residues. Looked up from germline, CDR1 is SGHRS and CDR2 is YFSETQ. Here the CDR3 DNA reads TGCGCCAGCAGCCGAGGGACTAGCGGGAGTGTCGGCTCCTACGAGCAGTACTTC. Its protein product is CASSRGTSGSVGSYEQYF.

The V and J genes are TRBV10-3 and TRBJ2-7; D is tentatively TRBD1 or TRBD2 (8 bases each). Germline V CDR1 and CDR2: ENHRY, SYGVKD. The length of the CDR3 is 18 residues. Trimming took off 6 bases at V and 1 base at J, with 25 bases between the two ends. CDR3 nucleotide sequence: TGTGCCATCAGACCGGGACAGGCAACGGGCGGGAGGTCCTACGAGCAGTACTTC. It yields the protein CAIRPGQATGGRSYEQYF.

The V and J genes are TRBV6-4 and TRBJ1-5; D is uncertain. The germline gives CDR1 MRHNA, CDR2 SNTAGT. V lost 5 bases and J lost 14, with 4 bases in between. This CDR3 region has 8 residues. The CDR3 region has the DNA TGTGCCAGCAGTCCGGAGCATTTT. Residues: CASSPEHF.

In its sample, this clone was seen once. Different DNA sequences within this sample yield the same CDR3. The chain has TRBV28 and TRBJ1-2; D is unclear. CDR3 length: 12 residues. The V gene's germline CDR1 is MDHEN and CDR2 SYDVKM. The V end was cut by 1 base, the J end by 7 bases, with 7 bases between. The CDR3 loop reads CASSLSGGGYTF. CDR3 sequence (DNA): TGTGCCAGCAGTTTATCTGGTGGTGGCTACACCTTC.

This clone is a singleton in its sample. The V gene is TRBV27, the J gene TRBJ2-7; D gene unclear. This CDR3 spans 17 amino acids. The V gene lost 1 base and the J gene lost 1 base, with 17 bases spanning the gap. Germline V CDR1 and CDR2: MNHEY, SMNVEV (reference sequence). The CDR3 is CASSLFSADPQSYEQYF. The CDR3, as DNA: TGTGCCAGCAGTTTATTCTCCGCGGATCCCCAATCCTACGAGCAGTACTTC.

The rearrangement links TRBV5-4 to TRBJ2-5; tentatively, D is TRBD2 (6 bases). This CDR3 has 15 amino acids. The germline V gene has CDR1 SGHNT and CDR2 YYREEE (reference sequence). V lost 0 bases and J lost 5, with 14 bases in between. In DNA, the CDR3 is TGTGCCAGCAGCTTGGCGCGATCGGGGGTGGAGACCCAGTACTTC. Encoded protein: CASSLARSGVETQYF.

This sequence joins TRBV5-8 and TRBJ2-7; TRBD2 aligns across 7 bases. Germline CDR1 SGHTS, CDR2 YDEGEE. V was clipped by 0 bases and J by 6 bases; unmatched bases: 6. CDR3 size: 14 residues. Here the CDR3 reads CASSLGLAVSEQYF. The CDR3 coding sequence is TGTGCCAGCAGCTTGGGGCTAGCGGTCTCCGAGCAGTACTTC. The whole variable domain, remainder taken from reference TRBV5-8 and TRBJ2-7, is EAGVTQSPTHLIKTRGQQATLRCSPISGHTSVYWYQQALGLGLQFLLWYDEGEERNRGNFPPRFSGRQFPNYSSELNVNALELEDSALYLCASSLGLAVSEQYFGPGTRLTVT.

Here the CDR3 DNA reads TGTGCCAGCTCAAGGGGACTAGTGGGAACCGGGGAGCTGTTTTTT. Translation: CASSRGLVGTGELFF. J is TRBJ2-2 and V is TRBV18; 8 bases are shared with TRBD2. This CDR3 comprises 15 residues. Germline loops: CDR1 KGHSH, CDR2 LQKENI. V was clipped by 5 bases and J by 5 bases; unmatched bases: 7.

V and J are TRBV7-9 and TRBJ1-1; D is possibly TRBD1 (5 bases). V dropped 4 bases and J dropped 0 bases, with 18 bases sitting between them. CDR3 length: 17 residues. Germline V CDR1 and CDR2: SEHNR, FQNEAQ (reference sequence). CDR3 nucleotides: TGTGCCAGCAGCTCCCCTGCCAGGGTCGGGTTGAACACTGAAGCTTTCTTT. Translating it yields CASSSPARVGLNTEAFF.

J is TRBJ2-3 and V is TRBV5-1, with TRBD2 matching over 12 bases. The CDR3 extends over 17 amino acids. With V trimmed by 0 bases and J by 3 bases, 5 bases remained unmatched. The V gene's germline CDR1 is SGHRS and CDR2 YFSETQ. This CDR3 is CASSLVPTSGRTDTQYF. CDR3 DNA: TGCGCCAGCAGCTTGGTCCCGACTAGCGGGAGAACAGATACGCAGTATTTT. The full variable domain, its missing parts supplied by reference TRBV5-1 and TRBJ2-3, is KAGVTQTPRYLIKTRGQQVTLSCSPISGHRSVSWYQQTPGQGLQFLFEYFSETQRNKGNFPGRFSGRQFSNSRSEMNVSTLELGDSALYLCASSLVPTSGRTDTQYFGPGTRLTVL.

CDR3 sequence: CASSQEGRSGPYNEQFF. As DNA, the CDR3 is TGCGCCAGCAGCCAAGAAGGTCGGAGCGGACCCTACAATGAGCAGTTCTTC. This sequence joins TRBV4-3 and TRBJ2-1, with D possibly being TRBD2 (5 bases). Trimming removed 0 bases from V and 2 bases from J, with 14 bases in between. This CDR3 has 17 residues. Per germline, CDR1 LGHNA and CDR2 YSLEER.

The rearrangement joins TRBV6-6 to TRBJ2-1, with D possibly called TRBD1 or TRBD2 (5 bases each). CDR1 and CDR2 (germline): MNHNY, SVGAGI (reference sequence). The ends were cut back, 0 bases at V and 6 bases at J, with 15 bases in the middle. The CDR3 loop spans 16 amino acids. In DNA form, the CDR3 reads TGTGCCAGCAGTTACTCCCCAGGGACCTTAATCAATGAGCAGTTCTTC. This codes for CASSYSPGTLINEQFF.